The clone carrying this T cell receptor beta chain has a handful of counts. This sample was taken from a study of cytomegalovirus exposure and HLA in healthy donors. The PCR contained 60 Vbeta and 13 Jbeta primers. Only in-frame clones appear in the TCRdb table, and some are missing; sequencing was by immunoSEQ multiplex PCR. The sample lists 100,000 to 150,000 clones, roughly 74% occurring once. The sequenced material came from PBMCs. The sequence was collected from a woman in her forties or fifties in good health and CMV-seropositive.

This chain's CDR3 is CASSFGQGSTDTQYF. CDR3 sequence (DNA): TGTGCCAGCAGCTTCGGACAGGGGAGCACAGATACGCAGTATTTT. The chain employs TRBV5-6 and TRBJ2-3; 9 bases are a match to TRBD1. Germline V gene sequence: CDR1 SGHDT, CDR2 YYEEEE. The J segment lost 0 bases and the V segment lost 2 bases, leaving 1 base of the junction unmatched. The CDR3 consists of 15 residues.